These T cell receptor beta chains were read from a single sample in a study of cytomegalovirus exposure and HLA in healthy donors. Using immunoSEQ multiplex PCR, the repertoire was profiled, and TCRdb retains in-frame clones only, with some absent. This sample has about 130,000 clones, with 74% found just once. The specimen sequenced was PBMCs. These receptors were taken from a male donor in good health and CMV-seronegative. CDR3s include the opening cysteine and the closing phenylalanine or tryptophan. A D gene is named only where the DNA matches it firmly. The size of a clone is reported for some rows only, either as once, few or many, or as a class for expanded clones.

J gene: TRBJ2-7; clone size: -; D gene: -; V gene: TRBV5-1; CDR3 protein: CASSLAKGYEQYF; CDR3 DNA: TGCGCCAGCAGCTTGGCCAAGGGGTACGAGCAGTACTTC
J gene: TRBJ2-2; clone size: few; D gene: TRBD2; V gene: TRBV13; CDR3 protein: CASSPGLDTGELFF; CDR3 DNA: TGTGCCAGCAGCCCGGGACTAGACACCGGGGAGCTGTTTTTT
J gene: TRBJ2-7; clone size: few; D gene: TRBD1; V gene: TRBV7-6; CDR3 protein: CASSRTGGLNYEQYF; CDR3 DNA: TGTGCCAGCAGCCGGACAGGGGGCTTAAACTACGAGCAGTACTTC
J gene: TRBJ2-7; clone size: -; D gene: TRBD2; V gene: TRBV7-6; CDR3 protein: CASSPGTSGAGEQYF; CDR3 DNA: TGTGCCAGCAGCCCGGGGACTAGCGGGGCTGGCGAGCAGTACTTC
J gene: TRBJ1-5; clone size: -; D gene: -; V gene: TRBV4-2; CDR3 protein: CASSQVGGSAQPQHF; CDR3 DNA: TGTGCCAGCAGCCAAGTAGGGGGTAGTGCTCAGCCCCAGCATTTT
J gene: TRBJ2-3; clone size: -; D gene: TRBD2; V gene: TRBV29-1; CDR3 protein: CSVGAISGRVSTDTQYF; CDR3 DNA: TGCAGCGTTGGAGCGATTAGCGGGAGGGTGAGCACAGATACGCAGTATTTT
J gene: TRBJ2-7; clone size: -; D gene: TRBD2; V gene: TRBV28; CDR3 protein: CASSGGTSGRLRLYERYF; CDR3 DNA: TGTGCCAGCAGTGGGGGGACTAGCGGGAGGCTAAGACTCTACGAGCGGTACTTC
J gene: TRBJ1-3; clone size: -; D gene: TRBD1; V gene: TRBV5-6; CDR3 protein: CASSLPTGGSGNTIYF; CDR3 DNA: TGTGCCAGCAGCTTGCCGACAGGGGGCTCTGGAAACACCATATATTTT
J gene: TRBJ2-5; clone size: -; D gene: TRBD2; V gene: TRBV30; CDR3 protein: CAWSEGTSGGETQYF; CDR3 DNA: TGTGCCTGGAGTGAAGGGACTAGCGGGGGAGAGACCCAGTACTTC
J gene: TRBJ1-1; clone size: -; D gene: TRBD1; V gene: TRBV2; CDR3 protein: CASREQGGTEAFF; CDR3 DNA: TGTGCCAGCAGGGAACAGGGGGGAACTGAAGCTTTCTTT
J gene: TRBJ1-4; clone size: once; D gene: TRBD1; V gene: TRBV28; CDR3 protein: CASSLQGAGREEKLFF; CDR3 DNA: TGTGCCAGCAGTTTACAGGGGGCGGGTCGGGAAGAAAAACTGTTTTTT
J gene: TRBJ2-7; clone size: -; D gene: TRBD1; V gene: TRBV2; CDR3 protein: CASDYRDRGRQYF; CDR3 DNA: TGTGCCAGCGATTACCGGGACAGGGGCCGGCAGTACTTC
J gene: TRBJ2-4; clone size: -; D gene: -; V gene: TRBV11-2; CDR3 protein: CASSLVFQGGIQYF; CDR3 DNA: TGTGCCAGCAGCTTAGTTTTCCAGGGCGGCATTCAGTACTTC
J gene: TRBJ1-5; clone size: -; D gene: -; V gene: TRBV9; CDR3 protein: CASSPGHNPAAQPQHF; CDR3 DNA: TGTGCCAGCAGCCCCGGACACAATCCTGCGGCTCAGCCCCAGCATTTT
J gene: TRBJ2-3; clone size: -; D gene: -; V gene: TRBV30; CDR3 protein: CAWSRGMLDTQYF; CDR3 DNA: TGTGCCTGGAGTAGGGGGATGTTGGATACGCAGTATTTT
J gene: TRBJ2-1; clone size: -; D gene: -; V gene: TRBV5-1; CDR3 protein: CASSADNEQFF; CDR3 DNA: TGCGCCAGCAGCGCAGACAATGAGCAGTTCTTC
J gene: TRBJ1-4; clone size: -; D gene: TRBD1; V gene: TRBV5-1; CDR3 protein: CASNRKGAENEKLFF; CDR3 DNA: TGCGCCAGCAACAGAAAGGGGGCGGAAAATGAAAAACTGTTTTTT
J gene: TRBJ1-5; clone size: -; D gene: -; V gene: TRBV19; CDR3 protein: CASSIIARAGDQPQHF; CDR3 DNA: TGTGCCAGTAGTATAATAGCCAGGGCGGGGGATCAGCCCCAGCATTTT
J gene: TRBJ1-2; clone size: -; D gene: -; V gene: TRBV9; CDR3 protein: CASSVVYEGGGWYGYTF; CDR3 DNA: TGTGCCAGCAGCGTAGTGTACGAAGGAGGAGGGTGGTATGGCTACACCTTC
J gene: TRBJ1-4; clone size: -; D gene: -; V gene: TRBV5-5; CDR3 protein: CASSPPRMGEKLFF; CDR3 DNA: TGTGCCAGCAGCCCGCCAAGGATGGGCGAAAAACTGTTTTTT
J gene: TRBJ2-3; clone size: -; D gene: -; V gene: TRBV4-1; CDR3 protein: CASSQDLTTSSTDTQYF; CDR3 DNA: TGCGCCAGCAGCCAAGATCTGACTACCTCTAGCACAGATACGCAGTATTTT
J gene: TRBJ2-7; clone size: -; D gene: TRBD1; V gene: TRBV19; CDR3 protein: CASSPGQGDYEQYF; CDR3 DNA: TGTGCCAGTAGCCCGGGACAGGGGGACTACGAGCAGTACTTC
J gene: TRBJ2-1; clone size: -; D gene: -; V gene: TRBV7-2; CDR3 protein: CASSLTPMSGVEQFF; CDR3 DNA: TGTGCCAGCAGCTTAACCCCTATGTCGGGGGTAGAGCAGTTCTTC
J gene: TRBJ1-1; clone size: few; D gene: -; V gene: TRBV19; CDR3 protein: CASRSPGSVMNTEAFF; CDR3 DNA: TGTGCCAGTAGGAGCCCCGGGTCGGTCATGAACACTGAAGCTTTCTTT
J gene: TRBJ1-1; clone size: few; D gene: -; V gene: TRBV7-2; CDR3 protein: CASSLRPAGGNTEAFF; CDR3 DNA: TGTGCCAGCAGCTTACGGCCCGCCGGGGGGAACACTGAAGCTTTCTTT
J gene: TRBJ1-4; clone size: -; D gene: -; V gene: TRBV7-9; CDR3 protein: CASSALATNEKLFF; CDR3 DNA: TGTGCCAGCAGCGCACTTGCAACTAATGAAAAACTGTTTTTT
J gene: TRBJ2-3; clone size: -; D gene: -; V gene: TRBV27; CDR3 protein: CASSLAQWGPVKDTQYF; CDR3 DNA: TGTGCCAGCAGTTTAGCCCAGTGGGGCCCGGTGAAAGATACGCAGTATTTT
J gene: TRBJ2-3; clone size: once; D gene: TRBD2; V gene: TRBV4-3; CDR3 protein: CASSQGTSGRTDTQYF; CDR3 DNA: TGCGCCAGCAGCCAAGGGACTAGCGGGAGGACAGATACGCAGTATTTT
J gene: TRBJ1-5; clone size: -; D gene: -; V gene: TRBV30; CDR3 protein: CAWSVAQGRYNQPQHF; CDR3 DNA: TGTGCCTGGAGTGTAGCCCAGGGGCGGTACAATCAGCCCCAGCATTTT